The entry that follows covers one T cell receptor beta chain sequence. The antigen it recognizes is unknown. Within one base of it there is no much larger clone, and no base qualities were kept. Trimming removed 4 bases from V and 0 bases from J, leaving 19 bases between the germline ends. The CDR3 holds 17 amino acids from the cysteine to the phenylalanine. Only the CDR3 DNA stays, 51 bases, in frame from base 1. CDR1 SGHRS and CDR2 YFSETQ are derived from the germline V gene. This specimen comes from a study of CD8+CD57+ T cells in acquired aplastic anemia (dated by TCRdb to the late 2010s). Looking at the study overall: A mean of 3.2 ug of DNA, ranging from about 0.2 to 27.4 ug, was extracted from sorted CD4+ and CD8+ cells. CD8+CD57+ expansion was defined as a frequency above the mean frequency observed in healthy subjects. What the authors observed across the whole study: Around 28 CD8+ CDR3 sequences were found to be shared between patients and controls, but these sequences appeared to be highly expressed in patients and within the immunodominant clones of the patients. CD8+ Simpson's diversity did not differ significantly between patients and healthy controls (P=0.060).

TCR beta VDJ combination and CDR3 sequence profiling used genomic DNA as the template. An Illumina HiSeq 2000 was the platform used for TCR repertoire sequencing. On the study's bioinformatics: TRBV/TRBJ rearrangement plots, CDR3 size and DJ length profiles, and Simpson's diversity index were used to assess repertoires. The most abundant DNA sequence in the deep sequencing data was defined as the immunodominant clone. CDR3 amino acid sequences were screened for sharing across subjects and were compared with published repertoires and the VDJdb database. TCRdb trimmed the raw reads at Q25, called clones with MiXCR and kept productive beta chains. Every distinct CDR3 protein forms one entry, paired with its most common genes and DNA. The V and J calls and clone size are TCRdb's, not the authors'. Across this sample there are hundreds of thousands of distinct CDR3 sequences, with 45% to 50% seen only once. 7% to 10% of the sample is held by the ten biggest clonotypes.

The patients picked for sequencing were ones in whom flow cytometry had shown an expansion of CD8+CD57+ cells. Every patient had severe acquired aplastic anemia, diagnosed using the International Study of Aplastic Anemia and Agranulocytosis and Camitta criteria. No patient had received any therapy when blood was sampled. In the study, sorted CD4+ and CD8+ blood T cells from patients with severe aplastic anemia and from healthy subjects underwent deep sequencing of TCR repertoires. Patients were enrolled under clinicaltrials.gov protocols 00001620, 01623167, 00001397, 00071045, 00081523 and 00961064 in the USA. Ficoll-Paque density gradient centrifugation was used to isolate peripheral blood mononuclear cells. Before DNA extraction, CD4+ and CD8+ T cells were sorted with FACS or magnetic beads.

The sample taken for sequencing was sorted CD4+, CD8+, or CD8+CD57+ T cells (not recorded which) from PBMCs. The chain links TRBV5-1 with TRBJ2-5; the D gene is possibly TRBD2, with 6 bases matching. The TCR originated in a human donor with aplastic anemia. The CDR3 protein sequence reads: CASSLRGEATHQETQYF. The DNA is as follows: TGCGCCAGCAGCCTGAGAGGGGAGGCTACCCACCAAGAGACCCAGTACTTC.